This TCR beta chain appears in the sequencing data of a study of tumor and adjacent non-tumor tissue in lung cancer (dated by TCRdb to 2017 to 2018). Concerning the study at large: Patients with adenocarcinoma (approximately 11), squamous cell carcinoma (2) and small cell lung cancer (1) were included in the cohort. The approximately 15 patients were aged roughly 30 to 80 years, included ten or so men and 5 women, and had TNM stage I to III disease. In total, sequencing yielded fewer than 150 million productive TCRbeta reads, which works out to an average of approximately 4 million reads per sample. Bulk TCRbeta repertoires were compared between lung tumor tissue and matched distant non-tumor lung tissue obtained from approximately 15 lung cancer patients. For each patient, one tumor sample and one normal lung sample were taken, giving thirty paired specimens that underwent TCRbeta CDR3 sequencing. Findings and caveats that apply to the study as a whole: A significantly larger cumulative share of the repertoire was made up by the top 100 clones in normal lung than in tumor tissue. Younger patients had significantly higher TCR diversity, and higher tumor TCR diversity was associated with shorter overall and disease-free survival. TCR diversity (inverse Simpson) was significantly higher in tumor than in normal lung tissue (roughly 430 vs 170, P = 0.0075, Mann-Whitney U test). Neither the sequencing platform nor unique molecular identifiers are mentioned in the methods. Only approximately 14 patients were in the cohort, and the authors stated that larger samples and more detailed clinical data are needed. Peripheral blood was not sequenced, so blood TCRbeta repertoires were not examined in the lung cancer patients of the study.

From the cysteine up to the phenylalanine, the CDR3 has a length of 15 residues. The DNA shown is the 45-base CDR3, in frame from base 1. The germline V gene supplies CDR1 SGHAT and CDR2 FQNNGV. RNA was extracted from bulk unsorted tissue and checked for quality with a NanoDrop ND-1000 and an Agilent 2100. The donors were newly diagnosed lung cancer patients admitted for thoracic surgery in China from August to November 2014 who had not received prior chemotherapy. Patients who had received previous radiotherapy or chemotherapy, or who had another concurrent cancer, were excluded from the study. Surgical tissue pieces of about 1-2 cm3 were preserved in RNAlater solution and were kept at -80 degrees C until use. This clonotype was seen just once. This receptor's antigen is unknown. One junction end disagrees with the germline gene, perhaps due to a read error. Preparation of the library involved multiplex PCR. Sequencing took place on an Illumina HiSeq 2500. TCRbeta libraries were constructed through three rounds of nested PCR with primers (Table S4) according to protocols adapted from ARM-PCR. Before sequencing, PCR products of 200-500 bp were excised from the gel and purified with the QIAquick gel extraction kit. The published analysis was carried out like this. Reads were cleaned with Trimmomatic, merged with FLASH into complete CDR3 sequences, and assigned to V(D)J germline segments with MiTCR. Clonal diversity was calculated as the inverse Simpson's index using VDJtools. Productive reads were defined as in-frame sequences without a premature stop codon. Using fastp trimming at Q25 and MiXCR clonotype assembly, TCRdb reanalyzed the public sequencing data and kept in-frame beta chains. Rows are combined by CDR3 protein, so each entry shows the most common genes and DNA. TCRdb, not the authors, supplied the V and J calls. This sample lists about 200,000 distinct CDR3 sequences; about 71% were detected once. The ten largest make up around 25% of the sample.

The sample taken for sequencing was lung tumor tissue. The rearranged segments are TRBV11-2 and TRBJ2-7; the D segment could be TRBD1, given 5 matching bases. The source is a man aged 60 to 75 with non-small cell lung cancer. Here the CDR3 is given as CACSLSPDMGHEQYF. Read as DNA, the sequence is TGTGCCTGCAGCTTAAGCCCGGACATGGGCCACGAGCAGTACTTT.